Each of the 12 T cell receptor beta chains below was sequenced from the same sample in a study of T cells in Graves' hyperthyroidism and ophthalmopathy. From RNA transcripts, TCR beta CDR3 regions were amplified. First-round RT-PCR with HTBI primers amplified the TCR CDR3 region. TCRdb independently ran MiXCR on the multiplex PCR reads; one entry per CDR3 protein. The table records more than 500,000 distinct CDR3 sequences, 15% to 20% of them present only once. Sequences were obtained from blood. Every receptor here comes from a woman in her thirties with Graves' ophthalmopathy.

The rearrangement joins TRBV9 to TRBJ2-1; D possibly corresponds to TRBD2 (6 bases). This CDR3 comprises 14 residues. Looked up from germline, CDR1 is SGDLS and CDR2 is YYNGEE. Trimming took 4 bases from V and 4 from J, leaving 12 bases between them. CDR3 in amino acids: CASSKTSSYNEQFF. In DNA, the CDR3 is TGTGCCAGCAGCAAAACTAGCTCGTACAATGAGCAGTTCTTC. Looking up the rest from reference TRBV9 and TRBJ2-1 gives the full variable domain: DSGVTQTPKHLITATGQRVTLRCSPRSGDLSVYWYQQSLDQGLQFLIQYYNGEERAKGNILERFSAQQFPDLHSELNLSSLELGDSALYFCASSKTSSYNEQFFGPGTRLTVL.

This clonotype was recorded at least ten times. The chain combines TRBV6-2 or TRBV6-3 with TRBJ2-5, with a possible D match to TRBD1 (6 bases). This CDR3 spans 16 amino acids. From germline, CDR1 is MNHEY and CDR2 SVGEGT. V was cut by 1 base and J by 2 bases, with 14 bases left in between. CDR3: CASSYWGQEMQETQYF. CDR3 DNA: TGTGCCAGCAGTTACTGGGGACAAGAAATGCAAGAGACCCAGTACTTC.

The chain uses TRBV14 and TRBJ2-2; D unresolved. Trimming stripped 1 base from V and 8 bases from J, with 17 bases between. Per germline, CDR1 SGHDN and CDR2 FVKESK. The CDR3 extends over 16 amino acids. The CDR3 DNA reads TGTGCCAGCAGCCAAGCTCCTGACCTGGTCCCTGGGGAGCTGTTTTTT. This gives the protein CASSQAPDLVPGELFF.

This clonotype was seen only a few times. The chain has TRBV29-1 and TRBJ1-4; D not resolved. CDR3 length equals 13 residues. The germline V gene has CDR1 SQVTM and CDR2 ANQGSEA. Trimming pared 4 bases from V and 7 bases from J, leaving 13 bases between. CDR3 nucleotides: TGCAGCGTTGTGAAGGGAGGAGGTGAAAAACTGTTTTTT. As protein: CSVVKGGGEKLFF.

V is TRBV5-6 and J is TRBJ2-3, with D perhaps TRBD2 (6 bases). The V end was cut by 0 bases, the J end by 0 bases, with 11 bases between. The CDR3 sequence is 16 residues long. CDR1 and CDR2 from the germline V gene are SGHDT and YYEEEE. Here the CDR3 reads CASSLGLASSTDTQYF. The CDR3 DNA follows: TGTGCCAGCAGCTTGGGTCTAGCGAGTAGCACAGATACGCAGTATTTT.

This clonotype was recorded at least ten times. This chain links TRBV2 with TRBJ2-7, with 7 bases lining up with TRBD1. The CDR3 sequence is 14 residues long. Germline V lookup: CDR1 SNHLY, CDR2 FYNNEI. After removal of 5 bases from V and 6 bases from J, the junction contained 10 bases not matched to a gene. The DNA for the CDR3 is TGTGCCAGCAGTTTACCTAGGGACAGCAGCGAGCAGTACTTC. Its translation: CASSLPRDSSEQYF.

Many counts were recorded for this clonotype. The gene calls are TRBV11-1 and TRBJ2-1, with 12 bases matching TRBD2. There are 15 residues in the CDR3. The V and J ends lost 5 bases and 8 bases, in that order; junction bases with no gene match: 7. Germline CDR1 SGHAT, CDR2 FQDESV (reference sequence). The CDR3: CASSLASGRAHEQFF. The DNA for the CDR3 is TGTGCCAGCAGCCTTGCTAGCGGGAGGGCCCATGAGCAGTTCTTC.

This clonotype was picked up a small number of times. The chain recombines TRBV7-9 with TRBJ1-2; a possible D gene is TRBD1 (5 bases). Germline CDR1 and CDR2: SEHNR and FQNEAQ (reference sequence). The CDR3 covers 15 residues. V was cut by 5 bases and J by 8 bases, with 21 bases left in between. The CDR3: CASSPRDGGFGGYTF. The CDR3 DNA follows: TGTGCCAGCAGCCCTCGGGACGGGGGATTCGGGGGCTACACCTTC.

The J gene is TRBJ1-1, the V gene TRBV9; no definite D call. In germline, CDR1 is SGDLS, CDR2 YYNGEE. V gave up 1 base and J gave up 5 bases, with 12 bases separating them. The CDR3 length is 14 residues. As DNA, the CDR3 is TGTGCCAGCAGCGTATCCGGGCTGGGTACTGAAGCTTTCTTT. The encoded protein is CASSVSGLGTEAFF.

At least ten counts were recorded for this clonotype. The chain joins TRBV6-2 or TRBV6-3 to TRBJ1-1; 7 bases match TRBD1. Germline CDR1 MNHEY, CDR2 SVGEGT. This CDR3 region has 14 residues. The J segment lost 4 bases and the V segment lost 0 bases, leaving 2 bases of the junction unmatched. CDR3 nucleotide sequence: TGTGCCAGCAGTTACTCTGCAGGGGGCACTGAAGCTTTCTTT. Amino acid sequence: CASSYSAGGTEAFF.

This clonotype was detected ten times or more. This chain links TRBV6-1 with TRBJ2-7; D perhaps matches TRBD1 (6 bases). Germline V gene sequence: CDR1 MNHNS, CDR2 SASEGT. V was trimmed by 6 bases and J by 1 base, leaving 10 bases between them. The CDR3 loop spans 13 amino acids. This chain's CDR3 is CASRTDSSYEQYF. The CDR3 DNA reads as TGTGCCAGCAGGACGGACAGTTCCTACGAGCAGTACTTC.

This clonotype was recorded a few times. The rearrangement links TRBV28 to TRBJ1-4, with 8 bases that match TRBD1. This CDR3 contains 14 residues. Germline values: CDR1 MDHEN, CDR2 SYDVKM. V gave up 6 bases and J gave up 8 bases; unmatched junction bases: 8. The CDR3 DNA sequence: TGTGCCAGCAGAATGGACAGGGCCGGAGAAAAACTGTTTTTT. This sequence encodes CASRMDRAGEKLFF.